This record looks at one T cell receptor (beta chain) sequence and its context. Original processing notes: Researchers report that nucleated cell counts were estimated from reference gene primer amplification. TCRdb's table, derived via immunoSEQ multiplex PCR, lists solely in-frame clones and lacks some. For V, J and clone size, that table is used; D and trimming come from the DNA. Here the sample spans 150,000 to 200,000 clones, less than 90% being singletons. Trimming removed 0 bases from V and 6 bases from J, with 10 bases in between. The CDR3 has 15 amino acids. CDR1 is KGHDR and CDR2 is SFDVKD in the germline V gene. These data are taken from a study of blood T cell repertoires in COVID-19.

This sequence was found in a man in his sixties or seventies with active or convalescent COVID-19. The chain links TRBV24-1 to TRBJ2-2; a possible D gene is TRBD2 (6 bases). Input material: peripheral blood. CDR3 sequence: CATSDLPGEAGELFF. The CDR3 nucleotides read TGTGCCACCAGTGATTTGCCGGGGGAGGCCGGGGAGCTGTTTTTT.